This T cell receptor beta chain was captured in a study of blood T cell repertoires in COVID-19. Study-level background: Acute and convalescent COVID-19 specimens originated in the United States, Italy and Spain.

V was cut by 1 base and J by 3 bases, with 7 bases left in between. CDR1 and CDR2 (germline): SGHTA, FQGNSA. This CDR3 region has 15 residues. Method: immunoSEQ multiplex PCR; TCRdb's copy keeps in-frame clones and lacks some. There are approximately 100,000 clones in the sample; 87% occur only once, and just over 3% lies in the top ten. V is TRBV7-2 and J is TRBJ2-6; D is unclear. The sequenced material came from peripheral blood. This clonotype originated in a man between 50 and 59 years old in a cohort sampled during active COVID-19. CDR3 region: CASSLGGRGANVLTF. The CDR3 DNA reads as TGTGCCAGCAGCTTAGGAGGTCGTGGGGCCAACGTCCTGACTTTC.